What follows describes a single T cell receptor beta chain. All enrollees were roughly 18 to 100 years old and from about 25 US areas. Self-reported history from a screening survey and questionnaire set each donor's cohort. V dropped 6 bases and J dropped 11; count of bases not matched to a gene: 7. Germline CDR1 and CDR2: MGHDK and SYGVNS. The CDR3 sequence is 14 residues long. Clones were sequenced by immunoSEQ multiplex PCR, and TCRdb holds only the in-frame ones, with some missing. The table has about 480,000 clones, approximately 88% seen once; the top ten hold 1.5% to 2%. The data derive from a study of blood T cell repertoires in COVID-19. As for the study in general: T cells, B-cell-depleted T cells, or PBMCs supplied cDNA or gDNA.

This chain links TRBV25-1 with TRBJ1-6, with 10 bases matching TRBD1. This clonotype was sampled from a middle-aged woman who had recovered from COVID-19. The sequenced material came from PBMCs or T cells enriched from blood (not recorded which). The DNA of the CDR3 is TGTGCCAGCAGCCTGACAGGGGGCACGACACCCCTCCACTTT. It is translated as CASSLTGGTTPLHF.